The clone carrying this TCR beta chain turned up a few times. Its target is unknown. The data were obtained in a study of T-cell memory formation after mild COVID-19. Study overall: TCR clusters mostly belonged to single donors. Study-wide results and caveats: Pre-infection memory held some responding clones, suggesting pre-existing cross-reactive T cells responded.

Trimming shortened V by 0 bases and J by 7 bases, and 12 bases separated the two germline ends. The CDR3 is made up of 13 amino acids. Germline assignment: CDR1 SQVTM and CDR2 ANQGSEA. 5'RACE primed at constant segments yielded TCR alpha and TCR beta cDNA libraries bearing sample barcodes and UMIs. TCRdb passed the 5' RACE reads through MiXCR, listing each CDR3 protein once. The data show roughly 320,000 distinct CDR3 sequences, 25% to 30% seen once. The sequence was collected from an adult woman who had mild COVID-19 (a few samples of this study predate the infection). Cell type and time point are not known. The sequencing input was PBMCs or a T cell subset sorted from them (not recorded which). The chain is built from TRBV29-1 and TRBJ1-2; D might be TRBD1 (5 bases). CDR3 region: CSVEDPLGGGYTF. DNA for the CDR3: TGCAGCGTTGAAGATCCATTGGGGGGTGGCTACACCTTC. Together with reference TRBV29-1 and TRBJ1-2, the CDR3 gives the full variable domain: SAVISQKPSRDICQRGTSLTIQCQVDSQVTMMFWYRQQPGQSLTLIATANQGSEATYESGFVIDKFPISRPNLTFSTLTVSNMSPEDSSIYLCSVEDPLGGGYTFGSGTRLTVV.